The text below deals with one T cell receptor (beta chain). Its antigen is unidentified. The trim removed 6 bases at V and 4 bases at J, leaving 12 bases unmatched. The CDR3 sequence is 15 residues long. Germline values: CDR1 SGHNT, CDR2 YYREEE (reference sequence). The study ran its PCR with 60 Vbeta and 13 Jbeta primers. Measured with immunoSEQ multiplex PCR; TCRdb has only the in-frame clones, and not every one. In total, the table holds around 76,000 clones. The sample is drawn from a study of cytomegalovirus exposure and HLA in healthy donors. General study findings and limits: The study put 160 or so TCR beta chains on its list as cytomegalovirus-associated.

Sequences were obtained from PBMCs. The gene calls are TRBV5-4 and TRBJ1-1; TRBD1 matches at 7 bases. The TCR sequence derives from a woman aged 55-69 years in good health and CMV-seronegative. CDR3 residues: CASTLQSSGGTEAFF. In DNA form, the CDR3 reads TGTGCCAGCACCTTACAGTCATCAGGGGGCACTGAAGCTTTCTTT. Together with reference TRBV5-4 and TRBJ1-1, the CDR3 gives the full variable domain: ETGVTQSPTHLIKTRGQQVTLRCSSQSGHNTVSWYQQALGQGPQFIFQYYREEENGRGNFPPRFSGLQFPNYSSELNVNALELDDSALYLCASTLQSSGGTEAFFGQGTRLTVV.